These 3 T cell receptor beta chains share one sample of origin, sequenced in a study of blood T cell repertoires in COVID-19. TCRdb keeps only in-frame clones here, not all; method: immunoSEQ multiplex PCR. The sample contains a few hundred thousand clones, around 90% of which appear only once. The sequencing input was peripheral blood. These receptors came from a young adult with COVID-19, enrolled during active disease.

This clone appeared a single time. The CDR3 loop reads CASSLSIASGGSYEQYF. The CDR3, as DNA: TGTGCCAGCAGTTTATCGATCGCTAGCGGGGGGTCCTACGAGCAGTACTTC. This rearrangement joins TRBV27 to TRBJ2-7; 11 positions match TRBD2. J was trimmed by 1 base and V by 0 bases; bases with no gene match: 5. The CDR3 length is 17 residues. CDR1 and CDR2 from the germline V gene are MNHEY and SMNVEV (reference sequence).

The rearrangement joins TRBV28 to TRBJ1-1; 8 bases align to TRBD1. The germline CDR1 and CDR2 sequences are MDHEN and SYDVKM. The V and J ends lost 6 bases and 2 bases, in that order; junction bases with no gene match: 8. This CDR3 has 15 amino acids. CDR3 sequence reads: CASRDGQGINTEAFF. DNA of the CDR3: TGTGCCAGCAGAGACGGACAGGGCATTAACACTGAAGCTTTCTTT.

Turning to this clone: This same CDR3 is encoded by further DNA sequences in the sample. The J gene is TRBJ2-3, the V gene TRBV5-4; 8 bases align to TRBD1. The CDR3 is made up of 14 amino acids. Trimming at V came to 4 bases and at J to 3 bases, leaving 4 bases not matched to a gene. Germline lookup yields CDR1 SGHNT and CDR2 YYREEE (reference sequence). Here the CDR3 DNA reads TGTGCCAGCAGCCCGGACAGGGTTACAGATACGCAGTATTTT. Protein: CASSPDRVTDTQYF.